This T cell receptor beta chain was identified during a study of T cell clonality in common variable immunodeficiency. Study results and caveats: Common variable immunodeficiency TCR beta sequences reportedly had fewer deletions and N-nucleotide insertions.

Only in-frame clones appear in the TCRdb table, and some are missing; sequencing was by immunoSEQ multiplex PCR. The sample contains around 40,000 clones, none of them singletons. In this sample, this clone turned up many times. Its antigen is not known. The read is 3 residues too short to cover the CDR3 end, so that end is filled in from the germline J gene. In germline, CDR1 is SGHTA, CDR2 FQGNSA. The CDR3 loop spans 16 amino acids. Trimming removed 0 bases from V and 4 bases from J, with 14 bases in between. This chain connects TRBV7-2 to TRBJ2-3, with a tentative D call TRBD2 (5 bases). The clonotype was recovered from a person aged 18 to 75 in good health. The sequenced material came from peripheral blood mononuclear cells. The DNA read from the CDR3 is TGTGCCAGCAGCTTAGCGCTCGGGGTGAGGGCAGATACG. Its protein product is CASSLALGVRADT. The entire CDR3 protein reads CASSLALGVRADTQYF.